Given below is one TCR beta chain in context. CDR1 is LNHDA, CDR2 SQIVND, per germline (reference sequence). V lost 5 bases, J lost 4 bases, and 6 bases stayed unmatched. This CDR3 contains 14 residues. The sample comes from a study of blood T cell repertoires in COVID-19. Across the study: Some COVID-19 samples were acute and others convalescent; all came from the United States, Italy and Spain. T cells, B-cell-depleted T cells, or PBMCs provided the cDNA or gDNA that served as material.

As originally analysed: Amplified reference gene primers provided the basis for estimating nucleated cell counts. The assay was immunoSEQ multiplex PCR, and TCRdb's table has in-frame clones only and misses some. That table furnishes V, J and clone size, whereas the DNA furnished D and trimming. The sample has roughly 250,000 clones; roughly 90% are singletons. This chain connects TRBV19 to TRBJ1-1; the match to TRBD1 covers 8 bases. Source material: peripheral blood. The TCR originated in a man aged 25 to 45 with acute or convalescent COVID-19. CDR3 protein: CASSSQTGVTEAFF. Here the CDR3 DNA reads TGTGCCAGTAGTTCCCAGACAGGGGTCACTGAAGCTTTCTTT.